A single sample gave rise to the 30 T cell receptor beta chains below, sequenced in a study of cytomegalovirus exposure and HLA in healthy donors (dated by TCRdb to 2015 to 2018). Receptors were amplified or captured by the immunoSEQ multiplex PCR assay. The multiplex PCR relied on a mix of 60 forward primers for TCR Vbeta segments and 13 reverse primers for TCR Jbeta segments. Not all clones reach the TCRdb copy of this immuneACCESS table, which keeps in-frame sequences only. Checked studies attribute under half of the gap to unresolved V genes and leave the rest unexplained. This sample lists more than 90,000 clones; around 82% were detected once. The leading ten clones occupy 0.6% to 0.95% of the sample. The sample taken for sequencing was PBMCs. These receptors originate from a woman in her sixties or seventies in good health and CMV-seronegative.

The chain links TRBV6-5 to TRBJ1-2; 8 bases line up with TRBD1. CDR1 MNHEY and CDR2 SVGAGI come from the germline V gene. CDR3 length: 13 amino acids. J lost 7 bases, V lost 4 bases, and 5 bases had no gene match. This CDR3 is CASSSRTGTGYTF. The CDR3 coding sequence is TGTGCCAGCAGTTCCCGGACAGGGACTGGCTACACCTTC.

The chain is built from TRBV30 and TRBJ2-6; TRBD1 matches at 8 bases. V gave up 1 base and J gave up 1 base; unmatched junction bases: 3. Germline V CDR1 and CDR2: GTSNPN, SVGIG (reference sequence). The length of the CDR3 is 16 residues. The CDR3 bases are TGTGCCTGGAGTGGGCAGGGGGCTTCTGGGGCCAACGTCCTGACTTTC. Translated: CAWSGQGASGANVLTF.

The V call is TRBV30, the J call TRBJ2-2, with a weak D call TRBD1 (6 bases). The CDR3 loop spans 14 amino acids. CDR1 and CDR2 from the germline V gene are GTSNPN and SVGIG (reference sequence). The germline V and J ends were trimmed by 5 bases and 1 base, with 11 bases remaining between them. The chain's CDR3 is CAWGQTLNTGELFF. The CDR3 nucleotides read TGTGCCTGGGGACAGACGCTGAACACCGGGGAGCTGTTTTTT.

The chain carries TRBV7-9 and TRBJ1-3; D uncertain. CDR1 is SEHNR and CDR2 is FQNEAQ in the germline V gene (reference sequence). Trimming took 6 bases from V and 4 from J, leaving 10 bases between them. The CDR3 runs to 13 residues. The CDR3 coding sequence is TGTGCCAGCAGTCCTCGAGGGGGAAACACCATATATTTT. Encoded protein: CASSPRGGNTIYF.

For the CDR3, the DNA is TGCAGCGTGAGGGTCTCCTACGAGCAGTACTTC. Protein: CSVRVSYEQYF. The rearrangement uses TRBV29-1 and TRBJ2-7, with D possibly being TRBD2 (5 bases). This CDR3 region has 11 residues. Per germline, CDR1 SQVTM and CDR2 ANQGSEA. The V and J ends lost 6 bases and 0 bases respectively, with 6 bases between them.

This clone came up a few times. This chain connects TRBV7-8 to TRBJ2-7; possibly TRBD2 for D (5 bases). This CDR3 contains 13 residues. Trimming left V 5 bases short and J 0 bases short, with 8 bases between. Per germline, CDR1 SGHVS and CDR2 FQNEAQ. CDR3 bases: TGTGCCAGCAGCCCCGGGATCTCCTACGAGCAGTACTTC. Translating it yields CASSPGISYEQYF.

The genes are TRBV7-9 and TRBJ1-1; D ambiguous. The CDR3 is made up of 14 amino acids. Germline V gives CDR1 SEHNR, CDR2 FQNEAQ (reference sequence). Trimming removed 2 bases at V and 4 bases at J, with 11 bases between. The CDR3 protein is CASSLNTGTTEAFF. The CDR3 bases are TGTGCCAGCAGCTTAAACACGGGAACCACTGAAGCTTTCTTT.

The V and J genes are TRBV30 and TRBJ1-5; no reliable D call. Trimming stripped 0 bases from V and 4 bases from J, with 10 bases between. In germline, CDR1 is GTSNPN, CDR2 SVGIG (reference sequence). There are 14 residues in the CDR3. This chain's CDR3 is CAWSVKQKNQPQHF. The CDR3 nucleotides are TGTGCCTGGAGTGTGAAACAGAAAAATCAGCCCCAGCATTTT.

This clone was seen more than once but under ten times. The J gene is TRBJ2-2, the V gene TRBV7-9; 8 nucleotides agree with TRBD1. This CDR3 is built from 15 residues. Germline V CDR1 and CDR2: SEHNR, FQNEAQ (reference sequence). With V trimmed by 9 bases and J by 4 bases, 10 bases remained unmatched. The CDR3 DNA reads as TGTGCCAGTTCACCTCCCAGGGGGCTCACCGGGGAGCTGTTTTTT. It translates to CASSPPRGLTGELFF.

In this sample, this clone turned up once. This chain connects TRBV10-2 to TRBJ2-7; D gene uncertain. In germline, CDR1 is WSHSY, CDR2 SAAADI. The CDR3 consists of 13 residues. V was pared by 6 bases and J by 6 bases, with 15 bases between. The chain's CDR3 is CASSDTRLTEQYF. The DNA of the CDR3 is TGCGCCAGCAGCGACACCAGGTTAACCGAGCAGTACTTC.

The chain is built from TRBV19 and TRBJ1-5, with 9 bases identical to TRBD1. This CDR3 has 14 amino acids. CDR1 LNHDA and CDR2 SQIVND come from the germline V gene (reference sequence). Losses at the gene ends were 5 bases for V and 7 bases for J; bases not matched to a gene: 6. CDR3: CASSGTGGQQPQHF. The CDR3 DNA follows: TGTGCCAGTAGTGGAACAGGGGGCCAACAGCCCCAGCATTTT.

The chain employs TRBV25-1 and TRBJ2-4, with 8 bases that match TRBD2. Germline-derived CDR1 and CDR2 are MGHDK and SYGVNS. The ends lost 3 bases at V and 4 bases at J; junction bases unmatched: 5. This CDR3 region has 15 residues. The CDR3 bases are TGTGCCAGCAGTGATTCGGGGGGGCCAAAAAACATTCAGTACTTC. Translating it yields CASSDSGGPKNIQYF.

This sequence joins TRBV29-1 and TRBJ2-1, with 8 positions matching TRBD1. V lost 8 bases, J lost 3 bases, and 12 bases stayed unmatched. Germline CDR1 and CDR2: SQVTM and ANQGSEA. The CDR3 runs to 15 residues. DNA for the CDR3: TGCAGCTCCAAAGGGTACAGGGGGAACTACAATGAGCAGTTCTTC. This codes for CSSKGYRGNYNEQFF.

DNA of the CDR3: TGTGCCAGCAGCTTAGACAGGGACAACACCGGGGAGCTGTTTTTT. Amino acids: CASSLDRDNTGELFF. J is TRBJ2-2 and V is TRBV25-1; 7 positions match TRBD1. The trim removed 6 bases at V and 2 bases at J, leaving 6 bases unmatched. Germline V gene sequence: CDR1 MGHDK, CDR2 SYGVNS. The CDR3 totals 15 residues.

This clone showed up just a few times. The chain couples TRBV4-3 to TRBJ2-7; the D gene is possibly TRBD2 (6 bases). Germline V gene sequence: CDR1 LGHNA, CDR2 YSLEER. This CDR3 comprises 17 residues. The V end was cut by 1 base, the J end by 5 bases, with 21 bases between. CDR3 bases: TGCGCCAGCAGCCAAGCTCCCTGGGACTTCGAGGGCCACGAGCAGTACTTC. It is translated as CASSQAPWDFEGHEQYF.

This chain links TRBV11-2 with TRBJ1-1; 8 bases align to TRBD1. V trimming: 5 bases; J trimming: 5 bases; junction bases outside the gene matches: 4. Per the germline V gene, CDR1 is SGHAT and CDR2 is FQNNGV. CDR3 length: 13 amino acids. The chain's CDR3 is CASSLQGETEAFF. In DNA form, the CDR3 reads TGTGCCAGCAGCCTACAGGGGGAGACTGAAGCTTTCTTT. Combining the CDR3 with reference TRBV11-2 and TRBJ1-1 gives the whole variable domain EAGVAQSPRYKIIEKRQSVAFWCNPISGHATLYWYQQILGQGPKLLIQFQNNGVVDDSQLPKDRFSAERLKGVDSTLKIQPAKLEDSAVYLCASSLQGETEAFFGQGTRLTVV.

The chain employs TRBV7-2 and TRBJ1-4; the match to TRBD1 covers 11 bases. Trimming took 2 bases from V and 7 from J; bases not matched to a gene: 3. Per the germline V gene, CDR1 is SGHTA and CDR2 is FQGNSA. The CDR3 loop spans 15 amino acids. The CDR3 loop reads CASSLSGTGGEKLFF. The CDR3 nucleotides read TGTGCCAGCAGCTTATCAGGGACAGGGGGTGAAAAACTGTTTTTT.

This clone was recorded once. The CDR3 bases are TGCGCCAGCAGTACAGGGAACACTGAAGCTTTCTTT. It specifies CASSTGNTEAFF. This chain uses TRBV10-2 with TRBJ1-1; D possibly corresponds to TRBD1 (5 bases). CDR3 length: 12 amino acids. Trimming took 5 bases from V and 1 from J, leaving 5 bases between them. In germline, CDR1 is WSHSY, CDR2 SAAADI.

The chain recombines TRBV4-1 with TRBJ2-2; the D gene is possibly TRBD1 (6 bases). Germline CDR1 MGHRA, CDR2 YSYEKL. The CDR3 loop spans 16 amino acids. V lost 1 base and J lost 5, with 14 bases in between. CDR3 loop: CASSQVGGQKTGELFF. The DNA for the CDR3 is TGCGCCAGCAGCCAAGTGGGTGGACAGAAAACCGGGGAGCTGTTTTTT.

The chain has TRBV6-5 and TRBJ1-1; D is unclear. The CDR3 is made up of 15 amino acids. Germline-derived CDR1 and CDR2 are MNHEY and SVGAGI. V was cut by 7 bases and J by 8 bases, with 23 bases left in between. The CDR3 loop is CASKRTIFGVGEAFF. The CDR3 DNA is TGTGCCAGCAAACGGACCATTTTCGGGGTGGGAGAAGCTTTCTTT.

The chain couples TRBV25-1 to TRBJ1-2; 9 bases are a match to TRBD1. CDR3 length: 15 residues. V shed 4 bases, J shed 2 bases, and the junction held 5 bases outside the gene matches. From germline, CDR1 is MGHDK and CDR2 SYGVNS. The CDR3 DNA follows: TGTGCCAGCAGTGGAGGGGGGACAGGGAACTATGGCTACACCTTC. Protein sequence: CASSGGGTGNYGYTF.

A single count supports this clone. The V and J genes are TRBV27 and TRBJ2-6; the D is unclear. Germline CDR1 MNHEY, CDR2 SMNVEV (reference sequence). Trimming cost V 3 bases and J 2 bases, with 11 bases left between them. CDR3 size: 16 residues. CDR3 DNA sequence: TGTGCCAGCAGTTTTGACACACCCACTGGGGCCAACGTCCTGACTTTC. It translates to CASSFDTPTGANVLTF. Together with reference TRBV27 and TRBJ2-6, the CDR3 gives the full variable domain: EAQVTQNPRYLITVTGKKLTVTCSQNMNHEYMSWYRQDPGLGLRQIYYSMNVEVTDKGDVPEGYKVSRKEKRNFPLILESPSPNQTSLYFCASSFDTPTGANVLTFGAGSRLTVL.

This chain joins TRBV19 and TRBJ2-1; D possibly corresponds to TRBD2 (5 bases). Germline values: CDR1 LNHDA, CDR2 SQIVND (reference sequence). The V gene lost 5 bases and the J gene lost 0 bases, with 17 bases spanning the gap. The CDR3 extends over 17 amino acids. The CDR3 nucleotides read TGTGCCAGTAGTGCCGGGCGGGCCTTCAGCTCCTACAATGAGCAGTTCTTC. Its protein product is CASSAGRAFSSYNEQFF.

This chain uses TRBV5-1 with TRBJ2-1, with D possibly TRBD2 on 5 matching bases. Looked up from germline, CDR1 is SGHRS and CDR2 is YFSETQ. With 0 bases removed from V and 0 bases from J, the gap between germline ends came to 10 bases. The CDR3 has 16 residues. CDR3 region: CASSLAPGSSYNEQFF. The CDR3 region has the DNA TGCGCCAGCAGCTTGGCCCCGGGGAGCTCCTACAATGAGCAGTTCTTC. Using reference TRBV5-1 and TRBJ2-1 for the parts outside the CDR3, the full variable domain is KAGVTQTPRYLIKTRGQQVTLSCSPISGHRSVSWYQQTPGQGLQFLFEYFSETQRNKGNFPGRFSGRQFSNSRSEMNVSTLELGDSALYLCASSLAPGSSYNEQFFGPGTRLTVL.

The genes are TRBV6-1 and TRBJ1-3; TRBD1 matches at 7 bases. This CDR3 comprises 15 residues. The V gene's germline CDR1 is MNHNS and CDR2 SASEGT. V lost 1 base and J lost 2; bases outside the gene matches: 2. The CDR3 loop reads CASSEGQGPGNTIYF. The CDR3 coding sequence is TGTGCCAGCAGTGAAGGACAGGGCCCTGGAAACACCATATATTTT.

The J gene is TRBJ1-2, the V gene TRBV6-5; D not certain. CDR3 size: 12 residues. Germline lookup yields CDR1 MNHEY and CDR2 SVGAGI. Trimming removed 4 bases from V and 8 bases from J, with 11 bases in between. This CDR3 is CASSSRAAGYTF. The DNA for the CDR3 is TGTGCCAGCAGTTCGAGGGCGGCGGGCTACACCTTC.

The chain combines TRBV7-2 with TRBJ1-2; D is ambiguous. CDR1 and CDR2 from the germline V gene are SGHTA and FQGNSA. V lost 5 bases to trimming and J lost 7 bases, with 17 bases between them. The CDR3 contains 14 residues. The CDR3 reads CASSPEGGISGYTF. CDR3 bases: TGTGCCAGCAGCCCCGAAGGAGGGATCAGTGGCTACACCTTC.

The chain joins TRBV5-1 to TRBJ2-1, with TRBD1 matching 7 bases. The ends lost 0 bases at V and 4 bases at J; junction bases unmatched: 4. This CDR3 has 15 amino acids. CDR1 SGHRS and CDR2 YFSETQ come from the germline V gene. CDR3 sequence: CASSLEGADYNEQFF. The CDR3 DNA is TGCGCCAGCAGCTTGGAGGGGGCCGATTACAATGAGCAGTTCTTC.

The rearrangement uses TRBV15 and TRBJ2-7; 11 bases match TRBD1. Trimming took 5 bases from V and 6 from J; bases not matched to a gene: 6. The CDR3 extends over 14 amino acids. Germline loops: CDR1 LNHNV, CDR2 YYDKDF (reference sequence). The CDR3 DNA is TGTGCCACCAGCCGGACAGGGGGCTGGGGCGAGCAGTACTTC. This gives the protein CATSRTGGWGEQYF.

The rearrangement joins TRBV7-9 to TRBJ2-1; possible D gene TRBD2, 5 bases. This CDR3 has 17 amino acids. The V end lost 7 bases, the J end lost 2 bases, and 21 bases lay between the germline ends. Germline V gene data show CDR1 as SEHNR and CDR2 as FQNEAQ (reference sequence). The CDR3 spells CASTTLDLSVTYNEQFF. The CDR3 nucleotides read TGTGCCAGCACGACTTTAGACCTTAGCGTCACCTACAATGAGCAGTTCTTC.